The 13 T cell receptor beta chains given below trace back to one sample, sequenced in a study of blood T cells in healthy people across ages. A second roughly 6 to 12 cycle PCR used barcoded and J-beta primers. TCRdb called the 5' RACE reads again in MiXCR, with one record for every CDR3 protein. This table holds about 1.6 million distinct CDR3 sequences, 34% found once. The sample comprised blood. The receptor set was obtained from a woman aged 25-40 years in good health.

This chain joins TRBV19 and TRBJ2-1, with 10 bases matching TRBD2. CDR3 length: 17 amino acids. CDR1 LNHDA and CDR2 SQIVND come from the germline V gene (reference sequence). Trimming took 10 bases from V and 2 from J; bases not matched to a gene: 14. DNA for the CDR3: TGTGCCACCGCCCCCCTGGCTAGCGGGGGACCCTACAATGAGCAGTTCTTC. Protein product: CATAPLASGGPYNEQFF. Based on the CDR3 plus reference TRBV19 and TRBJ2-1, the full variable domain is DGGITQSPKYLFRKEGQNVTLSCEQNLNHDAMYWYRQDPGQGLRLIYYSQIVNDFQKGDIAEGYSVSREKKESFPLTVTSAQKNPTAFYLCATAPLASGGPYNEQFFGPGTRLTVL.

V is TRBV7-9 and J is TRBJ2-1, with 8 positions matching TRBD2. CDR1 is SEHNR and CDR2 is FQNEAQ in the germline V gene (reference sequence). Trimming cost V 7 bases and J 6 bases; bases outside gene matches: 8. This CDR3 is built from 14 residues. Here the CDR3 DNA reads TGTGCCAGCACCTTCGAACGGGAGGGCAATGAGCAGTTCTTC. Translating it yields CASTFEREGNEQFF.

The rearrangement joins TRBV20-1 to TRBJ1-5; D may be TRBD1 (5 bases). V lost 4 bases, J lost 3 bases, and 13 bases lay in between. The CDR3 contains 14 residues. Germline lookup yields CDR1 DFQATT and CDR2 SNEGSKA (reference sequence). As DNA, the CDR3 is TGCAGTGCTACGTCAGGGACTCTCAATCAGCCCCAGCATTTT. Protein sequence: CSATSGTLNQPQHF.

As for this clonotype: At one of its ends the junction is not consistent with the germline gene, which may arise from a read error. V gene TRBV20-1 combines with J gene TRBJ2-1; TRBD2 aligns across 12 bases. This CDR3 has 18 residues. Germline assignment: CDR1 DFQATT and CDR2 SNEGSKA (reference sequence). CDR3 sequence: CSARGSRGLAGYYNEQFF. The CDR3 nucleotides are TGCAGTGCCAGAGGGTCGCGAGGACTAGCGGGATACTACAATGAGCAGTTCTTC.

The CDR3 reads CSASMAGGRQETQYF. The DNA of the CDR3 is TGCAGTGCTAGTATGGCGGGGGGGCGTCAAGAGACCCAGTACTTC. The V gene is TRBV20-1, the J gene TRBJ2-5; 9 bases line up with TRBD2. Germline V CDR1 and CDR2: DFQATT, SNEGSKA (reference sequence). The V segment lost 3 bases and the J segment 2 bases; nucleotides outside the gene matches: 7. This CDR3 is 15 amino acids long.

The V gene is TRBV14, the J gene TRBJ2-1, with unresolved D. The CDR3 covers 16 residues. The germline CDR1 and CDR2 sequences are SGHDN and FVKESK. V gave up 1 base and J gave up 4 bases, with 14 bases separating them. In nucleotides, the CDR3 is TGTGCCAGCAGCCAAGTCCGGAGTCTTGTGTACAATGAGCAGTTCTTC. It translates to CASSQVRSLVYNEQFF.

This clonotype was seen a handful of times. The rearrangement links TRBV20-1 to TRBJ2-3; tentative D call: TRBD2 (6 bases). There are 14 residues in the CDR3. Germline CDR1 and CDR2: DFQATT and SNEGSKA (reference sequence). The germline V and J ends were trimmed by 2 bases and 5 bases, with 14 bases remaining between them. CDR3 sequence reads: CSARTGLAQDTQYF. The CDR3 DNA follows: TGCAGTGCTAGAACGGGACTGGCTCAAGATACGCAGTATTTT.

This clonotype was recorded a few times. The rearrangement uses TRBV15 and TRBJ2-5; a possible D gene is TRBD1 (5 bases). CDR1 is LNHNV, CDR2 YYDKDF, per germline (reference sequence). The CDR3 is made up of 16 amino acids. The V gene lost 1 base and the J gene lost 5 bases, with 17 bases spanning the gap. The CDR3 reads CATSRGEEGAWETQYF. The CDR3 DNA follows: TGTGCCACCAGCAGAGGAGAGGAAGGGGCCTGGGAGACCCAGTACTTC.

This clonotype occurred a few times. This chain's CDR3 is CAISGGNDQPQHF. As DNA, the CDR3 is TGTGCCATCAGTGGCGGGAATGATCAGCCCCAGCATTTT. The chain is built from TRBV10-3 and TRBJ1-5, with D uncertain. The germline V gene has CDR1 ENHRY and CDR2 SYGVKD. The CDR3 runs to 13 residues. V lost 4 bases and J 5 bases, leaving 9 bases between the germline ends.

The table lists this clonotype with a few counts. The rearrangement links TRBV12-3 or TRBV12-4 to TRBJ2-1, with no clear D. CDR3 length: 17 amino acids. Trimming shortened V by 4 bases and J by 3 bases, and 19 bases separated the two germline ends. CDR3 residues: CASSYRSRILDYNEQFF. The CDR3 DNA sequence: TGTGCCAGCAGTTATCGGTCCCGGATATTGGACTACAATGAGCAGTTCTTC.

The chain couples TRBV3-1 to TRBJ1-2; D gene unclear. V was cut by 1 base and J by 4 bases, with 13 bases left in between. CDR1 and CDR2 (germline): LGHDT, YNNKEL (reference sequence). The CDR3 covers 15 residues. The CDR3 nucleotides read TGTGCCAGCAGCCAAGGTACAGCCGAGGGCTATGGCTACACCTTC. It yields the protein CASSQGTAEGYGYTF.

The table lists this clonotype with a few counts. The rearrangement links TRBV4-1 to TRBJ1-1; 8 nucleotides match TRBD1. The V segment lost 0 bases and the J segment 10 bases; nucleotides outside the gene matches: 7. Germline values: CDR1 MGHRA, CDR2 YSYEKL. CDR3 length equals 14 residues. CDR3 sequence reads: CASSQEAGGLLAFF. CDR3 nucleotides: TGCGCCAGCAGCCAAGAAGCAGGGGGCTTATTAGCTTTCTTT.

The table lists this clonotype with a few counts. The chain recombines TRBV7-9 with TRBJ1-5; D remains ambiguous. The V gene lost 3 bases and the J gene lost 0 bases, with 15 bases spanning the gap. Germline V CDR1 and CDR2: SEHNR, FQNEAQ (reference sequence). The CDR3 spans 17 residues. The CDR3 coding sequence is TGTGCCAGCAGCTTTTTCTTTGATCTTTATAGCAATCAGCCCCAGCATTTT. Translating gives CASSFFFDLYSNQPQHF.